The next 28 T cell receptor beta chains were all read from a single sample in a study of Ad26.COV2.S vaccination and SARS-CoV-2 variants. The assay was immunoSEQ multiplex PCR, and TCRdb's table has in-frame clones only and misses some. The sample shows about 350,000 clones, roughly 81% of them seen only once. Specified treatment: around 19 received Ad26.COV2.S at low or high dose, single or two shots; 5 received placebo; per-sample allocation not given. Samples came from day 63 after the first vaccine or placebo injection. Source: peripheral blood, taken in a trial of Ad26.COV2.S vaccine versus placebo. Receptors originate from a person aged 18-65 years who received the Ad26.COV2.S COVID-19 vaccine or a placebo.

This clone was found a few times. The V call is TRBV5-6, the J call TRBJ2-1; possibly TRBD2 for D (6 bases). Germline V lookup: CDR1 SGHDT, CDR2 YYEEEE. The CDR3 spans 16 residues. Between the trimmed V and J ends, which lost 4 bases and 0 bases, there was a span of 14 bases. For the CDR3, the DNA is TGTGCCAGCAGCCAGACCCCCGGGAGCTCCTACAATGAGCAGTTCTTC. Translation gives CASSQTPGSSYNEQFF.

This clone came up a few times. This chain joins TRBV6-1 and TRBJ2-1; 7 bases map to TRBD1. Germline CDR1 and CDR2: MNHNS and SASEGT. The junction had 5 bases not matched to a gene; V was cut back by 3 bases and J by 3 bases. This CDR3 region has 15 residues. The CDR3 nucleotides are TGTGCCAGCAGTGATCCGGGACAGTTCTACAATGAGCAGTTCTTC. It specifies CASSDPGQFYNEQFF.

J is TRBJ1-2 and V is TRBV6-5, with 11 bases matching TRBD1. The CDR3 loop spans 14 amino acids. With 8 bases clipped from V and 3 bases from J, the junction kept 5 bases outside the gene matches. Germline V gene data show CDR1 as MNHEY and CDR2 as SVGAGI. CDR3 nucleotides: TGTGCCAGCGAACCGGGACAGGGGGACTATGGCTACACCTTC. The encoded protein is CASEPGQGDYGYTF.

The chain uses TRBV7-2 and TRBJ2-3; 12 nucleotides match TRBD1. The V and J ends lost 4 bases and 5 bases, in that order; junction bases with no gene match: 4. Per the germline V gene, CDR1 is SGHTA and CDR2 is FQGNSA. This CDR3 is 15 amino acids long. As DNA, the CDR3 is TGTGCCAGCAGCTGGGGACAGGGGGCCGGAGATACGCAGTATTTT. Translating gives CASSWGQGAGDTQYF.

This chain uses TRBV30 with TRBJ2-3; D unresolved. CDR1 and CDR2 (germline): GTSNPN, SVGIG (reference sequence). Deletions cut 4 bases from V and 2 bases from J, with 4 bases between. The CDR3 totals 11 residues. CDR3 nucleotide sequence: TGTGCCTGGACTGACACAGATACGCAGTATTTT. It translates to CAWTDTDTQYF.

The gene calls are TRBV11-2 and TRBJ2-1; TRBD1 is a possible D gene (5 bases). The V end was cut by 4 bases, the J end by 8 bases, with 21 bases between. Germline values: CDR1 SGHAT, CDR2 FQNNGV. This CDR3 is 16 amino acids long. The CDR3 loop reads CASSSLGSLLRDEQFF. As DNA, the CDR3 is TGTGCCAGCAGCTCTCTCGGCTCCTTGCTCAGGGATGAGCAGTTCTTC.

The V and J genes are TRBV27 and TRBJ2-7; 7 nucleotides match TRBD1. V shed 0 bases and J 5 bases; nucleotides not matched to a gene: 13. Germline CDR1 MNHEY, CDR2 SMNVEV (reference sequence). The CDR3 is 17 amino acids. CDR3 DNA: TGTGCCAGCAGTTTATCGGGCCTACAGGGGTACCTGGACGAGCAGTACTTC. Amino acid sequence: CASSLSGLQGYLDEQYF.

Only one count was recorded for this clone. V is TRBV2 and J is TRBJ2-5; D may correspond to TRBD1 or TRBD2 (6 bases each). V dropped 3 bases and J dropped 1 base, with 12 bases sitting between them. The CDR3 spans 15 residues. The germline V gene encodes CDR1 SNHLY and CDR2 FYNNEI. This CDR3 is CASSDPGASQETQYF. DNA for the CDR3: TGTGCCAGCAGTGATCCGGGGGCATCCCAAGAGACCCAGTACTTC.

This clone was recorded a few times. The chain links TRBV18 to TRBJ2-7; no reliable D call. The CDR3 contains 11 residues. Per the germline V gene, CDR1 is KGHSH and CDR2 is LQKENI. V was cut by 2 bases and J by 5 bases, with 4 bases left in between. CDR3 bases: TGTGCCAGCTCACCAGGAGACGAGCAGTACTTC. Its translation is CASSPGDEQYF.

The chain carries TRBV4-3 and TRBJ2-1; 12 bases line up with TRBD2. Germline V gene sequence: CDR1 LGHNA, CDR2 YSLEER. V was pared by 2 bases and J by 6 bases, with 11 bases of the junction left unmatched. The CDR3 contains 18 residues. In nucleotides, the CDR3 is TGCGCCAGCAGCCAAAGTCTTCGGCCTAGCGGGAGGGGCAATGAGCAGTTCTTC. Translation: CASSQSLRPSGRGNEQFF.

J is TRBJ1-1 and V is TRBV5-5, with D perhaps TRBD1 (6 bases). Trimming removed 4 bases at V and 3 bases at J, with 16 bases between. Germline V CDR1 and CDR2: SGHKS, YYEKEE (reference sequence). The CDR3 loop spans 15 amino acids. The DNA for the CDR3 is TGTGCCAGCAGCATCAGGGGTTTGGGGGACACTGAAGCTTTCTTT. Translation: CASSIRGLGDTEAFF. Full variable domain (outside the CDR3, taken from reference TRBV5-5 and TRBJ1-1): DAGVTQSPTHLIKTRGQQVTLRCSPISGHKSVSWYQQVLGQGPQFIFQYYEKEERGRGNFPDRFSARQFPNYSSELNVNALLLGDSALYLCASSIRGLGDTEAFFGQGTRLTVV.

V usage is TRBV7-2 and J usage is TRBJ2-3; the match to TRBD2 covers 7 bases. Germline lookup yields CDR1 SGHTA and CDR2 FQGNSA. J was trimmed by 2 bases and V by 2 bases; bases with no gene match: 7. The CDR3 is 16 amino acids. The CDR3 here is CASSLLLAAFTDTQYF. The CDR3, as DNA: TGTGCCAGCAGCTTACTTCTAGCGGCCTTCACAGATACGCAGTATTTT.

The V and J genes are TRBV6-5 and TRBJ2-1; tentatively, D is TRBD2 (6 bases). The germline V gene encodes CDR1 MNHEY and CDR2 SVGAGI. The V end lost 6 bases, the J end lost 8 bases, and 20 bases lay between the germline ends. The CDR3 has 15 residues. The CDR3 reads CASSIWAGYIDEQFF. DNA for the CDR3: TGTGCCAGCAGCATATGGGCGGGATATATCGATGAGCAGTTCTTC.

J is TRBJ1-6 and V is TRBV2; D not certain. CDR1 and CDR2 from the germline V gene are SNHLY and FYNNEI. Trimming took off 7 bases at V and 10 bases at J, with 14 bases between the two ends. CDR3 length equals 13 residues. CDR3 loop: CASTGEWYSPLHF. CDR3 bases: TGTGCCAGCACCGGGGAGTGGTACTCACCCCTCCACTTT.

The chain employs TRBV3-1 (or the pseudogene TRBV3-2) and TRBJ2-3; a weak D match, TRBD2 (6 bases). Trimming removed 3 bases at V and 1 base at J, with 8 bases between. Germline loops: CDR1 LGHDT, CDR2 YNNKEL (reference sequence). The CDR3 is made up of 14 amino acids. The CDR3 protein is CASSQASGTDTQYF. CDR3 coding DNA: TGTGCCAGCAGCCAGGCTAGCGGCACAGATACGCAGTATTTT.

Remarks on this clone: The junction departs from the called germline gene at one end, perhaps through a read error. Distinct nucleotide sequences in the sample also encode this CDR3. The rearrangement uses TRBV28 and TRBJ2-2, with unresolved D. The CDR3 consists of 15 residues. The germline V gene encodes CDR1 MDHEN and CDR2 SYDVKM. The CDR3 region is CASSLVPRNTGELFF. In DNA form, the CDR3 reads TGTGCTAGCAGTTTAGTTCCGCGTAACACCGGGGAGCTGTTTTTT.

The chain couples TRBV19 to TRBJ2-2; D gene unclear. The CDR3 runs to 14 residues. V was clipped by 4 bases and J by 6 bases, with 12 bases between them. CDR1 and CDR2 (germline): LNHDA, SQIVND (reference sequence). CDR3 nucleotide sequence: TGTGCCAGTAGTAATCTGTTGTTAGCCGGGGAGCTGTTTTTT. Amino acids: CASSNLLLAGELFF.

The chain employs TRBV28 and TRBJ2-2, with 8 nucleotides matching TRBD2. Trimming at V came to 5 bases and at J to 4 bases, leaving 9 bases not matched to a gene. The CDR3 is made up of 16 amino acids. Germline values: CDR1 MDHEN, CDR2 SYDVKM. The DNA for the CDR3 is TGTGCCAGCAGTCCAAGCGGGAGTTATGGCACCGGGGAGCTGTTTTTT. Its protein is CASSPSGSYGTGELFF.

The rearrangement links TRBV2 to TRBJ1-4; tentative D call: TRBD1 (5 bases). The CDR3 loop spans 14 amino acids. V shed 3 bases and J shed 4 bases, with 9 bases lying between them. Germline CDR1 and CDR2: SNHLY and FYNNEI. The CDR3 loop is CASSEFRGNEKLFF. For the CDR3, the DNA is TGTGCCAGCAGTGAGTTTAGGGGTAATGAAAAACTGTTTTTT.

This clone showed up just a few times. This sequence joins TRBV5-8 and TRBJ2-3, with TRBD2 identical over 16 bases. Losses at the gene ends were 4 bases for V and 5 bases for J; bases not matched to a gene: 7. The CDR3 is 17 residues long. Germline V CDR1 and CDR2: SGHTS, YDEGEE. The CDR3 region has the DNA TGTGCCAGCAGCCCGGGACTAGCGGGAGGGCCAGGAGATACGCAGTATTTT. Translating gives CASSPGLAGGPGDTQYF.

The rearrangement joins TRBV29-1 to TRBJ2-5; 7 bases are a match to TRBD2. The V gene's germline CDR1 is SQVTM and CDR2 ANQGSEA. CDR3 length: 14 residues. V dropped 1 base and J dropped 5; count of bases not matched to a gene: 7. CDR3 nucleotides: TGCAGCGTTGAAGGCCGGACCGGGGGGGAGACCCAGTACTTC. Protein product: CSVEGRTGGETQYF.

This clone was seen a few times. The chain links TRBV27 to TRBJ2-1, with 10 bases identical to TRBD2. The CDR3 is 15 residues long. Germline CDR1 is MNHEY and CDR2 is SMNVEV (reference sequence). V gave up 5 bases and J gave up 6 bases; unmatched junction bases: 7. The CDR3 DNA reads as TGTGCCAGCAGTCCGAATAGCGGGAGGCCCAATGAGCAGTTCTTC. Encoded protein: CASSPNSGRPNEQFF.

The V and J genes are TRBV6-2 or TRBV6-3 and TRBJ2-6; D unresolved. The CDR3 runs to 15 residues. V was clipped by 5 bases and J by 0 bases, with 8 bases between them. The V gene's germline CDR1 is MNHEY and CDR2 SVGEGT. CDR3 loop: CASSGRISGANVLTF. The CDR3 DNA reads as TGTGCCAGCAGTGGACGGATCTCTGGGGCCAACGTCCTGACTTTC.

V and J are TRBV20-1 and TRBJ2-1; D is uncertain. V was trimmed by 0 bases and J by 7 bases, leaving 4 bases between them. The germline V gene encodes CDR1 DFQATT and CDR2 SNEGSKA (reference sequence). CDR3 length equals 11 residues. The CDR3 nucleotides read TGCAGTGCTAGAGAGATGAATGAGCAGTTCTTC. Amino acid sequence: CSAREMNEQFF.

The rearrangement joins TRBV9 to TRBJ1-3, with D unclear. The CDR3 covers 14 residues. Per the germline V gene, CDR1 is SGDLS and CDR2 is YYNGEE. The V gene lost 0 bases and the J gene lost 5 bases, with 9 bases spanning the gap. The CDR3 nucleotides read TGTGCCAGCAGCGTAGCTACACGGAGAAACACCATATATTTT. Translated: CASSVATRRNTIYF.

This chain connects TRBV30 to TRBJ2-3; D is unclear. From germline, CDR1 is GTSNPN and CDR2 SVGIG (reference sequence). Trimming shortened V by 3 bases and J by 0 bases, and 7 bases separated the two germline ends. CDR3 length: 13 residues. CDR3 loop: CAWRATSTDTQYF. CDR3 DNA: TGTGCCTGGAGAGCGACTAGCACAGATACGCAGTATTTT. Together with reference TRBV30 and TRBJ2-3, the CDR3 gives the full variable domain: SQTIHQWPATLVQPVGSPLSLECTVEGTSNPNLYWYRQAAGRGLQLLFYSVGIGQISSEVPQNLSASRPQDRQFILSSKKLLLSDSGFYLCAWRATSTDTQYFGPGTRLTVL.

The gene calls are TRBV6-5 and TRBJ2-7; D is possibly TRBD1 (5 bases). V dropped 8 bases and J dropped 2 bases, with 10 bases sitting between them. CDR1 and CDR2 (germline): MNHEY, SVGAGI. The CDR3 is made up of 12 amino acids. In nucleotides, the CDR3 is TGTGCCAGCGGCAGGGAACCCTACGAGCAGTACTTC. Amino acids: CASGREPYEQYF.

The gene calls are TRBV11-2 and TRBJ2-7; 12 bases match TRBD1. The germline CDR1 and CDR2 sequences are SGHAT and FQNNGV. This CDR3 is 15 amino acids long. V gave up 1 base and J gave up 7 bases; unmatched junction bases: 5. CDR3 in amino acids: CASSLVGTGGGEQYF. CDR3 nucleotides: TGTGCCAGCAGCTTAGTAGGGACAGGGGGCGGTGAGCAGTACTTC.